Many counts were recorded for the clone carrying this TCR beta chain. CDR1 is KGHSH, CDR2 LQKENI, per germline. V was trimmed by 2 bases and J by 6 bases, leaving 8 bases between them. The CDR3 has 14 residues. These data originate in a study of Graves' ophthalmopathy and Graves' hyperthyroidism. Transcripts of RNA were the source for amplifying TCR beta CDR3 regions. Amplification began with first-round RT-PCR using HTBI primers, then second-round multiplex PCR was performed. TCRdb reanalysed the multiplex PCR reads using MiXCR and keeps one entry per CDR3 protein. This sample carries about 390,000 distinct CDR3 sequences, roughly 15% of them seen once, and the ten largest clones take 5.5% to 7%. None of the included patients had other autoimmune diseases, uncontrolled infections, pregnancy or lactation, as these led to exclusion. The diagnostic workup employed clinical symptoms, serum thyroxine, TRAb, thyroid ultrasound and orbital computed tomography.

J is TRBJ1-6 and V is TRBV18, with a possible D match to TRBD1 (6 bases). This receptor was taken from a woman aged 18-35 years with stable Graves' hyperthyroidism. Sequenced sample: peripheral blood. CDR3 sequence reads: CASSPTQGNSPLHF. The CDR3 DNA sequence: TGTGCCAGCTCACCAACACAGGGTAATTCACCCCTCCACTTT.